This entry lists 20 T cell receptor beta chains sequenced from one sample in a study of blood T cell repertoires in COVID-19. Profiled with immunoSEQ multiplex PCR; TCRdb holds only in-frame clones, not every one. In the table there are around 250,000 clones, 84% of which are singletons. Material: peripheral blood. These receptors all come from a human donor in a cohort sampled during active COVID-19.

V usage is TRBV6-5 and J usage is TRBJ2-7, with 10 bases lining up with TRBD1. V lost 6 bases to trimming and J lost 0 bases; unmatched junction nucleotides: 5. This CDR3 spans 15 amino acids. CDR1 and CDR2 from the germline V gene are MNHEY and SVGAGI. The CDR3 spells CASRPRTGGSYEQYF. For the CDR3, the DNA is TGTGCCAGCAGACCACGGACAGGGGGCTCCTACGAGCAGTACTTC.

This sequence joins TRBV15 and TRBJ1-1, with 9 nucleotides matching TRBD1. Losses at the gene ends were 4 bases for V and 7 bases for J; bases not matched to a gene: 7. CDR3 length equals 14 residues. Germline values: CDR1 LNHNV, CDR2 YYDKDF (reference sequence). CDR3 region: CATSMGQGPGEAFF. The CDR3, as DNA: TGTGCCACCAGCATGGGACAGGGCCCCGGTGAAGCTTTCTTT.

The chain carries TRBV7-2 and TRBJ2-1; 9 bases fit TRBD2. J lost 10 bases, V lost 5 bases, and 9 bases had no gene match. The CDR3 runs to 14 residues. In germline, CDR1 is SGHTA, CDR2 FQGNSA. DNA of the CDR3: TGTGCCAGCAGCCATGGTTTAGCGGGGGACGAGCAGTTCTTC. This gives the protein CASSHGLAGDEQFF.

The rearrangement links TRBV6-5 to TRBJ2-5, with 7 bases matching TRBD1. The CDR3 consists of 14 residues. CDR1 is MNHEY, CDR2 SVGAGI, per germline. Trimming took 6 bases from V and 6 from J; bases not matched to a gene: 10. The CDR3 DNA reads TGTGCCAGCAGCTTTAATCAAAGGGGGCAGACCCAGTACTTC. It specifies CASSFNQRGQTQYF.

The rearrangement links TRBV19 to TRBJ2-1; 15 bases are shared with TRBD2. The CDR3 length is 15 residues. Unmatched junction bases numbered 7, after V lost 7 bases and J lost 9 bases. The germline CDR1 and CDR2 sequences are LNHDA and SQIVND (reference sequence). CDR3 sequence reads: CASTPGLAGGSEQFF. The CDR3 nucleotides read TGTGCCAGTACCCCGGGACTAGCGGGAGGTAGTGAGCAGTTCTTC.

The CDR3 DNA reads TGTGCCAGCAGCCCGTGGACAGGGGAGTATTCCGATGGCTACACCTTC. Protein: CASSPWTGEYSDGYTF. J is TRBJ1-2 and V is TRBV5-4, with TRBD1 matching 9 bases. The V gene end was trimmed by 4 bases and the J gene end by 6 bases; junction bases not matched to a gene: 13. The CDR3 loop spans 16 amino acids. CDR1 is SGHNT and CDR2 is YYREEE in the germline V gene (reference sequence).

V usage is TRBV6-2 or TRBV6-3 and J usage is TRBJ2-3; TRBD2 aligns across 9 bases. The CDR3 sequence is 17 residues long. V lost 5 bases to trimming and J lost 4 bases; unmatched junction nucleotides: 13. The germline V gene has CDR1 MNHEY and CDR2 SVGEGT. The CDR3 DNA reads as TGTGCCAGCAGTCCGTTGGGGCGGGGGGGCAGTTCAGATACGCAGTATTTT. Protein: CASSPLGRGGSSDTQYF.

This clone has just a few counts. The DNA for the CDR3 is TGTGCCAGAACCACGACAGGTACAAGCTATAGCAATCAGCCCCAGCATTTT. Protein product: CARTTTGTSYSNQPQHF. This rearrangement joins TRBV3-1 (or the pseudogene TRBV3-2) to TRBJ1-5, with a possible D match to TRBD1 (6 bases). Germline CDR1 LGHDT, CDR2 YNNKEL (reference sequence). This CDR3 region has 17 residues. V was pared by 9 bases and J by 0 bases, with 21 bases between.

The chain's CDR3 is CATTKIGGLDIQYF. The CDR3 region has the DNA TGTGCCACCACCAAGATCGGGGGGCTGGACATTCAGTACTTC. The chain is built from TRBV15 and TRBJ2-4; a possible D gene is TRBD2 (7 bases). The length of the CDR3 is 14 residues. Per germline, CDR1 LNHNV and CDR2 YYDKDF (reference sequence). Trimming left V 7 bases short and J 8 bases short, with 18 bases between.

The chain combines TRBV4-1 with TRBJ1-1, with TRBD1 identical over 9 bases. CDR3 length: 19 amino acids. V lost 0 bases to trimming and J lost 0 bases; unmatched junction nucleotides: 11. CDR1 is MGHRA, CDR2 YSYEKL, per germline. The CDR3 sequence: CASSQDRRGQGFMNTEAFF. In DNA, the CDR3 is TGCGCCAGCAGCCAAGATCGGCGGGGACAGGGTTTCATGAACACTGAAGCTTTCTTT.

This chain uses TRBV19 with TRBJ2-3, with a possible D match to TRBD2 (6 bases). The CDR3 is 19 amino acids. Trimming removed 3 bases from V and 0 bases from J, with 22 bases in between. Germline assignment: CDR1 LNHDA and CDR2 SQIVND (reference sequence). Here the CDR3 DNA reads TGTGCCAGTAGTATGATTCTTCTGGTCGGCGGGACGAGCACAGATACGCAGTATTTT. Translation gives CASSMILLVGGTSTDTQYF.

The genes are TRBV10-3 and TRBJ2-2, with TRBD1 identical over 8 bases. The CDR3 consists of 14 residues. CDR1 and CDR2 (germline): ENHRY, SYGVKD. V dropped 6 bases and J dropped 3; count of bases not matched to a gene: 3. Written as DNA, the CDR3 is TGTGCCATCAGAGGACAGGGTTACACCGGGGAGCTGTTTTTT. This codes for CAIRGQGYTGELFF.

V and J are TRBV10-3 and TRBJ2-7; perhaps TRBD1 as D (6 bases). The germline V gene has CDR1 ENHRY and CDR2 SYGVKD. V was pared by 6 bases and J by 2 bases, with 14 bases between. The CDR3 extends over 14 amino acids. The CDR3 loop reads CAISAIGQTYEQYF. Here the CDR3 DNA reads TGTGCCATCAGCGCCATCGGACAGACCTACGAGCAGTACTTC.

V and J are TRBV9 and TRBJ2-1, with 11 bases fitting TRBD2. The CDR3 totals 15 residues. Germline CDR1 reads SGDLS; CDR2 reads YYNGEE. V shed 3 bases and J 7 bases; nucleotides not matched to a gene: 6. DNA of the CDR3: TGTGCCAGCAGCGCGGTACTAGCGGGAGTGAATGAGCAGTTCTTC. Encoded protein: CASSAVLAGVNEQFF.

This clone was counted once. V usage is TRBV6-5 and J usage is TRBJ1-5; TRBD1 might be the D (6 bases). V dropped 5 bases and J dropped 7 bases, with 12 bases sitting between them. The CDR3 is made up of 13 amino acids. Germline loops: CDR1 MNHEY, CDR2 SVGAGI. CDR3 amino acids: CASSRSQGQPQHF. The CDR3 nucleotides are TGTGCCAGCAGTCGTTCTCAGGGGCAGCCCCAGCATTTT.

V and J are TRBV10-3 and TRBJ2-7; TRBD1 aligns across 7 bases. With V trimmed by 4 bases and J by 2 bases, 8 bases remained unmatched. The CDR3 loop spans 15 amino acids. Germline V gives CDR1 ENHRY, CDR2 SYGVKD. CDR3 coding DNA: TGTGCCATCAGTGGGGGACAGTTAAAGACCTACGAGCAGTACTTC. Its translation is CAISGGQLKTYEQYF.

The chain uses TRBV28 and TRBJ1-5; unclear D gene. The CDR3 is 15 residues long. Germline assignment: CDR1 MDHEN and CDR2 SYDVKM. Trimming cost V 6 bases and J 2 bases, with 14 bases left between them. The CDR3 region has the DNA TGTGCCAGCAGGTTTACGTTTGGAGGCAATCAGCCCCAGCATTTT. Translation: CASRFTFGGNQPQHF.

CDR3 residues: CASSRDRPLYEQYF. In nucleotides, the CDR3 is TGCGCCAGCAGCCGCGACAGGCCGCTCTACGAGCAGTACTTC. The rearrangement uses TRBV5-1 and TRBJ2-7; maybe TRBD1 (6 bases). CDR1 and CDR2 (germline): SGHRS, YFSETQ. CDR3 length: 14 amino acids. The germline V and J ends were trimmed by 4 bases and 3 bases, with 14 bases remaining between them.

The CDR3 loop reads CASLDTRNTEAFF. The DNA for the CDR3 is TGTGCCAGCCTTGACACCAGAAACACTGAAGCTTTCTTT. The rearrangement links TRBV5-6 to TRBJ1-1; no reliable D call. This CDR3 has 13 residues. Per the germline V gene, CDR1 is SGHDT and CDR2 is YYEEEE. V shed 7 bases and J shed 2 bases, with 12 bases lying between them.

This clone was detected only once. Written as DNA, the CDR3 is TGTGCCAGTAGTAAAGGGCGACAGGGGACGAGGACCGGGGAGCTGTTTTTT. Translation gives CASSKGRQGTRTGELFF. The rearrangement links TRBV19 to TRBJ2-2; 8 nucleotides match TRBD1. This CDR3 has 17 residues. J was trimmed by 5 bases and V by 4 bases; bases with no gene match: 12. The germline gives CDR1 LNHDA, CDR2 SQIVND (reference sequence).